The TCR beta chain described here comes from a study of cytomegalovirus exposure and HLA in healthy donors. The V gene's germline CDR1 is SGHDN and CDR2 FVKESK. The length of the CDR3 is 14 residues. Trimming cost V 4 bases and J 0 bases, with 7 bases left between them. The PCR was carried out with 60 Vbeta primers and 13 Jbeta primers. Only in-frame clones appear in the TCRdb table, and some are missing; sequencing was by immunoSEQ multiplex PCR. The data hold around 64,000 clones, with about nine tenths observed a single time. The chain has TRBV14 and TRBJ1-3; D ambiguous. This clonotype was sampled from a woman younger than 45 in good health and CMV-seronegative. The sequenced sample was PBMCs. The CDR3 protein is CASSPLSSGNTIYF. The CDR3 nucleotides are TGTGCCAGCAGCCCCCTTAGCTCTGGAAACACCATATATTTT.